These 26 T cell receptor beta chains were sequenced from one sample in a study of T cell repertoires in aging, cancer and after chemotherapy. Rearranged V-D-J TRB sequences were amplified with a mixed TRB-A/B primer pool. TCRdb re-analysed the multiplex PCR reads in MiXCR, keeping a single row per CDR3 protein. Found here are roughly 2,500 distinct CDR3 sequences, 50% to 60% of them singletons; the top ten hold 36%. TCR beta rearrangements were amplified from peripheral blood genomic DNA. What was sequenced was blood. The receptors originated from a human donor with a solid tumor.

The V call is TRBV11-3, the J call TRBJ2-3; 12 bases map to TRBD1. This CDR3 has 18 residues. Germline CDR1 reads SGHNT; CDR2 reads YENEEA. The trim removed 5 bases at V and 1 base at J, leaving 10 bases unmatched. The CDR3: CASSPGQGAHGGTDTQYF. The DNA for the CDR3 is TGTGCCAGCAGCCCGGGACAGGGGGCGCATGGTGGCACAGATACGCAGTATTTT. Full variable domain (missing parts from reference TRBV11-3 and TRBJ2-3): EAGVVQSPRYKIIEKKQPVAFWCNPISGHNTLYWYLQNLGQGPELLIRYENEEAVDDSQLPKDRFSAERLKGVDSTLKIQPAELGDSAVYLCASSPGQGAHGGTDTQYFGPGTRLTVL.

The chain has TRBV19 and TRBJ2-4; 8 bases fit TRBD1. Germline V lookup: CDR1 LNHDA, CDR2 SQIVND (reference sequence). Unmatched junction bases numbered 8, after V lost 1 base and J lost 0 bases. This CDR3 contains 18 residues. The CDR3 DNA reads TGTGCCAGTAGTATAGGCGGGACAGGAGGACTAGCCAAAAACATTCAGTACTTC. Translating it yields CASSIGGTGGLAKNIQYF.

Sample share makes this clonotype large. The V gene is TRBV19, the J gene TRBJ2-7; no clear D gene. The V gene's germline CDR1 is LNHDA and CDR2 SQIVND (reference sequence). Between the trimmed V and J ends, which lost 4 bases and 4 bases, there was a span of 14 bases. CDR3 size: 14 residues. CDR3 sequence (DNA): TGTGCCAGTAGTACTCTGGAAAGGATATACGAGCAGTACTTC. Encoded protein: CASSTLERIYEQYF.

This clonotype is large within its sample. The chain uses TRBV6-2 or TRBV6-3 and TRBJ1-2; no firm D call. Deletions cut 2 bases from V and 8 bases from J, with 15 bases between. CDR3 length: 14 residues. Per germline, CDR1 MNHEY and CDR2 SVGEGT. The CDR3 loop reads CASSYMGSDDGYTF. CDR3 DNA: TGTGCCAGCAGTTACATGGGCAGCGACGACGGCTACACCTTC.

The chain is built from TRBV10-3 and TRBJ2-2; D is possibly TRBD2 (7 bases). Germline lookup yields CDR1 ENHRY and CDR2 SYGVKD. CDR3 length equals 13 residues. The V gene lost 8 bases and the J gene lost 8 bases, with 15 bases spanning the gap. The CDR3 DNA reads TGTGCCATCGGCGAAGGGGGGGAAGGGGAGCTGTTTTTT. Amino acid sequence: CAIGEGGEGELFF.

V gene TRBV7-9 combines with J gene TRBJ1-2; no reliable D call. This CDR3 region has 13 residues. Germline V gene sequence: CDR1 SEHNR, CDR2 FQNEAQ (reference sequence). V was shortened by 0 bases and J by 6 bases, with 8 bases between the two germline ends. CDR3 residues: CASSLASGDGYTF. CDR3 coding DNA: TGTGCCAGCAGCTTAGCCTCCGGGGATGGCTACACCTTC.

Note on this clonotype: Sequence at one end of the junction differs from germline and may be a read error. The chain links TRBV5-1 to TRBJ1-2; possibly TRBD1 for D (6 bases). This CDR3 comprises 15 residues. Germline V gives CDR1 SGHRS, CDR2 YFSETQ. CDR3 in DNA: TGTGCCAGCAGCCGGACAGACACCCCTAACTATGGCTACACCTTC. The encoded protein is CASSRTDTPNYGYTF.

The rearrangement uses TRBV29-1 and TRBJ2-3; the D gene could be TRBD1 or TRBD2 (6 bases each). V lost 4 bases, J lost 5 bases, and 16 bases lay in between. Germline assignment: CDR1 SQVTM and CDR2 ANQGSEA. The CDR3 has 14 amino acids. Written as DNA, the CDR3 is TGCAGCGTTGGGTCTGGAGGGGGAGTAGATACGCAGTATTTT. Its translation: CSVGSGGGVDTQYF.

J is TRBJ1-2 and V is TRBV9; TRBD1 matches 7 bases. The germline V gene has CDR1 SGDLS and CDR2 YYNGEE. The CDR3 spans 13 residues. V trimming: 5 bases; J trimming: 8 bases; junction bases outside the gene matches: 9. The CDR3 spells CASSRHGTAGYTF. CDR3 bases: TGTGCCAGCAGTAGACATGGGACAGCCGGCTACACCTTC. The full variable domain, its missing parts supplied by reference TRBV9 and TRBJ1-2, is DSGVTQTPKHLITATGQRVTLRCSPRSGDLSVYWYQQSLDQGLQFLIQYYNGEERAKGNILERFSAQQFPDLHSELNLSSLELGDSALYFCASSRHGTAGYTFGSGTRLTVV.

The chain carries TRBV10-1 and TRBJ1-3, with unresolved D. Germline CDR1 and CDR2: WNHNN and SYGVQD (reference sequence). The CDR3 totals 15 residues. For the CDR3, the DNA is TGCGAGACGTGGTCCTCTTTAAGCTCTGGAAACACCATATATTTT. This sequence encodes CETWSSLSSGNTIYF.

CDR3: CASSFGGTEETQYF. The CDR3 bases are TGTGCCAGCAGCTTTGGGGGAACAGAAGAGACCCAGTACTTC. The rearrangement uses TRBV5-4 and TRBJ2-5; D possibly matches TRBD1 or TRBD2 (5 bases each). CDR1 and CDR2 (germline): SGHNT, YYREEE (reference sequence). The CDR3 consists of 14 residues. Trimming removed 2 bases from V and 3 bases from J, with 11 bases in between.

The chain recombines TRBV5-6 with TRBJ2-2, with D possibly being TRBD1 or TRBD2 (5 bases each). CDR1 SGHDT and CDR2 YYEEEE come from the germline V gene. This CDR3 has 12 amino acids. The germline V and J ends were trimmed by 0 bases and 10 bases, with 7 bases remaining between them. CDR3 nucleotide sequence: TGTGCCAGCAGCTTGGGGGGGAAGGAGCTGTTTTTT. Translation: CASSLGGKELFF.

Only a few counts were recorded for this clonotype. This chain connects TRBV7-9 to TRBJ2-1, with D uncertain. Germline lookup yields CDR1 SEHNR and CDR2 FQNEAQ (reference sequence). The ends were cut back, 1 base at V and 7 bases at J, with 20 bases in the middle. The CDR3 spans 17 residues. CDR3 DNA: TGTGCCAGCAGCTTAGGGTCTCTCTCAATTTTCGGAAATGAGCAGTTCTTC. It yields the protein CASSLGSLSIFGNEQFF. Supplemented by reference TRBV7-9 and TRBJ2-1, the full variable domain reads DTGVSQNPRHKITKRGQNVTFRCDPISEHNRLYWYRQTLGQGPEFLTYFQNEAQLEKSRLLSDRFSAERPKGSFSTLEIQRTEQGDSAMYLCASSLGSLSIFGNEQFFGPGTRLTVL.

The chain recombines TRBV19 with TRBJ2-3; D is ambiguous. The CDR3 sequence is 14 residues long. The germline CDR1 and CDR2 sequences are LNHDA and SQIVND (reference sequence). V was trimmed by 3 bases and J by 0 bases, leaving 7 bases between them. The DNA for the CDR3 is TGTGCCAGTAGTATGATGGCAAGCACAGATACGCAGTATTTT. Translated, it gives CASSMMASTDTQYF.

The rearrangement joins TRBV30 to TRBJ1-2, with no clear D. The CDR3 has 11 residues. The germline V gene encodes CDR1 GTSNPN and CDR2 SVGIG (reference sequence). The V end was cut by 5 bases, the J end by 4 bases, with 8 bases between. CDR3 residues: CAWSLSYGYTF. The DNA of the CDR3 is TGTGCCTGGTCTCTGTCCTATGGCTACACCTTC.

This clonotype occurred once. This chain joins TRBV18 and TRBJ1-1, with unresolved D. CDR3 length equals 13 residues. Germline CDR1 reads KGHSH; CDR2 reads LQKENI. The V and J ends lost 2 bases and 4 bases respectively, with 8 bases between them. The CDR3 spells CASSPTGITEAFF. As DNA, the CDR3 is TGTGCCAGCTCACCAACGGGAATCACTGAAGCTTTCTTT.

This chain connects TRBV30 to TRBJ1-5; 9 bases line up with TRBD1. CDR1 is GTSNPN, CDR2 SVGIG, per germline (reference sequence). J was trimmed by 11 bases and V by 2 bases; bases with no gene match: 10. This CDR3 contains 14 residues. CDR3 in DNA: TGTGCCTGGAGTCCGGGACAGGGTTGGATGGCCCAGCATTTT. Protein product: CAWSPGQGWMAQHF.

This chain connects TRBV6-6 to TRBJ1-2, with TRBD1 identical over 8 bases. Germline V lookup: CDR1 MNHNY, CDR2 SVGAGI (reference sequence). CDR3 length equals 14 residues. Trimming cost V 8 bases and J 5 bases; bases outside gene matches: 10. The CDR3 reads CASRDQGARYGYTF. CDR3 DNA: TGTGCCAGCCGTGACCAGGGGGCGCGTTATGGCTACACCTTC.

This CDR3 is CASTGTGPWTEAFF. DNA of the CDR3: TGTGCCAGCACCGGGACAGGACCTTGGACTGAAGCTTTCTTT. The chain joins TRBV6-2 or TRBV6-3 to TRBJ1-1; TRBD1 matches 8 bases. This CDR3 contains 14 residues. Germline CDR1 MNHEY, CDR2 SVGEGT. V was clipped by 7 bases and J by 5 bases; unmatched bases: 9.

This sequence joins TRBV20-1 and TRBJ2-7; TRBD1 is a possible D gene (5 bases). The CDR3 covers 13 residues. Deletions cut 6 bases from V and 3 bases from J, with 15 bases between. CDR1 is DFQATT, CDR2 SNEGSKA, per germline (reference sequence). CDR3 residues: CSAPAFQGYEQYF. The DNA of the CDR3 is TGCAGTGCCCCGGCCTTCCAGGGCTACGAGCAGTACTTC.

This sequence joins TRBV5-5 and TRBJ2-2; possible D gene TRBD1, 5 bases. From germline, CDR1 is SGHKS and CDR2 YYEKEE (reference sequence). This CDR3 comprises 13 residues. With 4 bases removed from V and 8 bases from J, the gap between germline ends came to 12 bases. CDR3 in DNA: TGTGCCAGCAGCCCACAGGCTCGGGGGGAGCTGTTTTTT. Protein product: CASSPQARGELFF.

For the CDR3, the DNA is TGCAGTGCTAGTACCCAACTAATGGCTGAAGCTTTCTTT. Translating gives CSASTQLMAEAFF. The chain carries TRBV20-1 and TRBJ1-1; unclear D gene. The germline gives CDR1 DFQATT, CDR2 SNEGSKA (reference sequence). Trimming removed 3 bases from V and 6 bases from J, with 14 bases in between. This CDR3 is 13 amino acids long.

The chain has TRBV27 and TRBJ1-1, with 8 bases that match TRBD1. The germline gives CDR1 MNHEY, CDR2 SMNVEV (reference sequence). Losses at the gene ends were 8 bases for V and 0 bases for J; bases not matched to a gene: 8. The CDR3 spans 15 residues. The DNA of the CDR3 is TGTGCCAGCTTAACCTGGACAGGGATGAACACTGAAGCTTTCTTT. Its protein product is CASLTWTGMNTEAFF.

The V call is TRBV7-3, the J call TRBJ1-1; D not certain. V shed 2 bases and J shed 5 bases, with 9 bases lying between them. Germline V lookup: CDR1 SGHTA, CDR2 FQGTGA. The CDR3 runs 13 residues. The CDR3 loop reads CASSLYDRTEAFF. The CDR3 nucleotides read TGTGCCAGCAGCTTATACGATCGGACTGAAGCTTTCTTT.

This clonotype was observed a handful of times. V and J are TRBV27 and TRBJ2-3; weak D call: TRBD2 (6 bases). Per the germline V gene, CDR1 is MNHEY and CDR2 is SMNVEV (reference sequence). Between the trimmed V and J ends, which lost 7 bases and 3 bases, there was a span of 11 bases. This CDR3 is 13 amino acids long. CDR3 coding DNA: TGTGCCAGCACACTAGCCCCTACAGATACGCAGTATTTT. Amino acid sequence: CASTLAPTDTQYF.

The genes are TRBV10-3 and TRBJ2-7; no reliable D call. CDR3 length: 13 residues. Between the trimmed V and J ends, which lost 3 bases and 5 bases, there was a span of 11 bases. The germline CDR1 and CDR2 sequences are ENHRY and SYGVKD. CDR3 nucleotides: TGTGCCATCAGTGATTTCGACATCCACGAGCAGTACTTC. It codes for CAISDFDIHEQYF.